This T cell receptor (beta chain) stems from a study of blood T cell repertoires in COVID-19. Study-level background: Some COVID-19 samples were acute and others convalescent; all came from the United States, Italy and Spain.

The CDR3 is 14 amino acids. V shed 2 bases and J shed 4 bases, with 8 bases lying between them. Germline CDR1 is KGHSH and CDR2 is LQKENI. Data came from immunoSEQ multiplex PCR; TCRdb stores just in-frame clones and leaves some out. This table has some 30,000 clones, 70% to 85% appearing once. The clonotype was recovered from a human donor in a cohort sampled during active COVID-19. V and J are TRBV18 and TRBJ1-4, with D tentatively TRBD1 (5 bases). The sequenced sample was peripheral blood. DNA of the CDR3: TGTGCCAGCTCACCAGGTCAGGGTAATGAAAAACTGTTTTTT. This gives the protein CASSPGQGNEKLFF.